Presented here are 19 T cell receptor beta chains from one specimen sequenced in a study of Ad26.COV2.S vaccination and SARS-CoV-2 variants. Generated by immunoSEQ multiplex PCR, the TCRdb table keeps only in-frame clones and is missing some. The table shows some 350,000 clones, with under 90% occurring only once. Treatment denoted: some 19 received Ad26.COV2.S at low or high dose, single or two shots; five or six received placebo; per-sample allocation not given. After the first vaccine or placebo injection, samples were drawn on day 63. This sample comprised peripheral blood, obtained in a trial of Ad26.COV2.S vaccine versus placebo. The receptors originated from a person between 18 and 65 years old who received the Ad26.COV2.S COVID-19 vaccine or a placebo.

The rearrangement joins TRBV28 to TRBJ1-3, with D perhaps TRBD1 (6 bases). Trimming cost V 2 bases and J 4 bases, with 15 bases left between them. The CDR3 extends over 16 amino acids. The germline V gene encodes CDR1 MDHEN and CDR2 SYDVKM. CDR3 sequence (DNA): TGTGCCAGCAGTTTAACAGGGCAGTTAAGGGGAAACACCATATATTTT. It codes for CASSLTGQLRGNTIYF.

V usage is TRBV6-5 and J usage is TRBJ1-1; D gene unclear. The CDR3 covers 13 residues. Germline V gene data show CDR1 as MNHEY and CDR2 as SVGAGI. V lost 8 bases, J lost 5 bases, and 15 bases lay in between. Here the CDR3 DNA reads TGTGCCAGCCGATACGAGAGAGGGACTGAAGCTTTCTTT. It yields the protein CASRYERGTEAFF.

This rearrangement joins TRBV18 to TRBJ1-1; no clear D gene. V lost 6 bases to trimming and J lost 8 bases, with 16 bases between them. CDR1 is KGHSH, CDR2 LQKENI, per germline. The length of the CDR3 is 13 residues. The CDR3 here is CASSRGETGEAFF. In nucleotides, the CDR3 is TGTGCCAGCTCTCGCGGAGAGACGGGGGAAGCTTTCTTT.

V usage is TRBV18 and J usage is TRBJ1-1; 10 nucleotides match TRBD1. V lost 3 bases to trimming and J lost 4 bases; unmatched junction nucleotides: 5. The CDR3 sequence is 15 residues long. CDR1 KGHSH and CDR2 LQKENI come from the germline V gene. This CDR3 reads CASSPGTGVSTEAFF. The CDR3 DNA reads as TGTGCCAGCTCACCCGGGACAGGGGTGAGCACTGAAGCTTTCTTT.

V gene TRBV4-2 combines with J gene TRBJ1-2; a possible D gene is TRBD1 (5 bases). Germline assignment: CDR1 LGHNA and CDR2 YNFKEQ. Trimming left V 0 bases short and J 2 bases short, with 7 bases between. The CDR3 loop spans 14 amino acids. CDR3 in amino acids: CASSQDTGNYGYTF. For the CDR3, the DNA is TGTGCCAGCAGCCAAGATACAGGAAACTATGGCTACACCTTC.

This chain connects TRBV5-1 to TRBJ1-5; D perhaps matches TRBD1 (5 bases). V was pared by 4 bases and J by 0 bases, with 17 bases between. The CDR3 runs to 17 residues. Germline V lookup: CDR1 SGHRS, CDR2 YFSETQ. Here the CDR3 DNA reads TGCGCCAGCAGCCCGGGGGAGAGACTTTTTAGCAATCAGCCCCAGCATTTT. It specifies CASSPGERLFSNQPQHF.

The CDR3 DNA is TGTGCCAGCAGCCCAGGGGGGAACACTGAAGCTTTCTTT. Its protein product is CASSPGGNTEAFF. The chain carries TRBV3-1 (or the pseudogene TRBV3-2) and TRBJ1-1; 7 positions match TRBD1. Germline CDR1 LGHDT, CDR2 YNNKEL (reference sequence). The CDR3 is made up of 13 amino acids. J was trimmed by 1 base and V by 4 bases; bases with no gene match: 0.

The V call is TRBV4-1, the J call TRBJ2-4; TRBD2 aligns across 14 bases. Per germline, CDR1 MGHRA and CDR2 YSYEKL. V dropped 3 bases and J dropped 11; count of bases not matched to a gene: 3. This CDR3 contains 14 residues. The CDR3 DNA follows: TGCGCCAGCAGCCATGGACTAGCGGGGGGCCTTCAGTACTTC. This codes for CASSHGLAGGLQYF.

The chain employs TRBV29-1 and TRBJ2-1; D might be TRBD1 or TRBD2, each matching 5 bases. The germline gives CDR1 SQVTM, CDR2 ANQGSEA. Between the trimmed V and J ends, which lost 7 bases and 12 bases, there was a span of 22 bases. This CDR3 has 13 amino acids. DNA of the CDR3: TGCAGCGCCCTTTCGGGCGGTCATGGGGGGCAGTTCTTC. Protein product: CSALSGGHGGQFF.

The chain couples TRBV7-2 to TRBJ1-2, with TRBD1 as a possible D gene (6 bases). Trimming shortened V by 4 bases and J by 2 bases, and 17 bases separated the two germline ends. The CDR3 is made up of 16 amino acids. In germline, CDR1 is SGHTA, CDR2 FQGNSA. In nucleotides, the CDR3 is TGTGCCAGCAGCTCTGAGGGACAACCCCTAAACTATGGCTACACCTTC. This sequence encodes CASSSEGQPLNYGYTF.

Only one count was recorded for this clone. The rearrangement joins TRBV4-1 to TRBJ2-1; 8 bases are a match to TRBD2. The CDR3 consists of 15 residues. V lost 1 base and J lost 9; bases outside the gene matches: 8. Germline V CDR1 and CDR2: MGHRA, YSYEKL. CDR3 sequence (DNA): TGCGCCAGCAGCCAAGGATCGGGACTAGGGGCTGAGCAGTTCTTC. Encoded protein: CASSQGSGLGAEQFF.

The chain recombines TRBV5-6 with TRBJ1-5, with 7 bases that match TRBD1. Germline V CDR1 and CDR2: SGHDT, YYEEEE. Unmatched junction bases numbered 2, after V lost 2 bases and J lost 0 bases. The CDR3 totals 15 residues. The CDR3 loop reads CASSLQGFSNQPQHF. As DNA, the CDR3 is TGTGCCAGCAGCTTACAGGGGTTTAGCAATCAGCCCCAGCATTTT.

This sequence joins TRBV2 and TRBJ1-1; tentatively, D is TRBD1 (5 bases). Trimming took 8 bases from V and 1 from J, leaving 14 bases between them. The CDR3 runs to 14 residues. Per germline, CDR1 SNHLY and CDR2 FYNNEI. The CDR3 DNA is TGTGCCAGCTGCGGGGGGGTTACGAACACTGAAGCTTTCTTT. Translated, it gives CASCGGVTNTEAFF.

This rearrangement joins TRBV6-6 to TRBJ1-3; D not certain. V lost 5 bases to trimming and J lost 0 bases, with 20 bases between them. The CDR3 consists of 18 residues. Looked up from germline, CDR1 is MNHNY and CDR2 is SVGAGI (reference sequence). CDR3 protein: CASSPILPYPSSGNTIYF. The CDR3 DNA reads TGTGCCAGCAGTCCAATCCTGCCGTACCCGAGCTCTGGAAACACCATATATTTT.

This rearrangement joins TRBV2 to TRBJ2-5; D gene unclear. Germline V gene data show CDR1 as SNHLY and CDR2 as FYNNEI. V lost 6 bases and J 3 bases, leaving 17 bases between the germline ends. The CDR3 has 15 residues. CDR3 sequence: CASRPPARVEETQYF. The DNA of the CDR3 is TGTGCCAGCAGGCCCCCCGCGAGAGTGGAAGAGACCCAGTACTTC.

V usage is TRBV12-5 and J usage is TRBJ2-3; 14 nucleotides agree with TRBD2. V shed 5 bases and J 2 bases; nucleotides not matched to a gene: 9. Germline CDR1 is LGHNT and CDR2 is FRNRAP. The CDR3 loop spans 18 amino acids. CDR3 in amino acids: CASGQGLAGVSNTDTQYF. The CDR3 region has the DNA TGTGCTAGTGGTCAGGGACTAGCGGGAGTCTCTAACACAGATACGCAGTATTTT. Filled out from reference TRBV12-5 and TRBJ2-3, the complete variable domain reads DARVTQTPRHKVTEMGQEVTMRCQPILGHNTVFWYRQTMMQGLELLAYFRNRAPLDDSGMPKDRFSAEMPDATLATLKIQPSEPRDSAVYFCASGQGLAGVSNTDTQYFGPGTRLTVL.

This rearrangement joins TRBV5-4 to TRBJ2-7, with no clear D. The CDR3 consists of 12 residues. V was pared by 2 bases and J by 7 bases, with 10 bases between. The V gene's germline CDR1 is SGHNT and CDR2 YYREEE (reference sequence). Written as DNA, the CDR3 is TGTGCCAGCAGCTTTGTCGGGCGAGAGCAGTACTTC. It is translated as CASSFVGREQYF.

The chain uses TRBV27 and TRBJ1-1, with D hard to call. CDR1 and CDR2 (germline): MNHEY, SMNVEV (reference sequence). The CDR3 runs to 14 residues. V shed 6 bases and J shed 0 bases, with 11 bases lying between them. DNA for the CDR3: TGTGCCAGCAGCCTCCTAGGGATGAACACTGAAGCTTTCTTT. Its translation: CASSLLGMNTEAFF.

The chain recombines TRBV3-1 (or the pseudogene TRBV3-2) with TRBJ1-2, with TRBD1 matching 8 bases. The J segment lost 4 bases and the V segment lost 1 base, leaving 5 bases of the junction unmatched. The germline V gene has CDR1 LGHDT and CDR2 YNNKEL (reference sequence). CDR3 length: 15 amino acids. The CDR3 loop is CASSQGQGLAYGYTF. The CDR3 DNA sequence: TGTGCCAGCAGCCAAGGACAGGGGCTTGCCTATGGCTACACCTTC.